Presented here are 20 T cell receptor beta chains from one specimen sequenced in a study of beta chain features in type 1 diabetes. Expressed TCRB transcripts were sequenced, since all the RNA that had been isolated was reverse transcribed. Some clones are missing from TCRdb's copy, which holds only in-frame ones; the method was immunoSEQ multiplex PCR. The data hold 200,000 to 250,000 clones, with roughly a tenth observed a single time. The sample consisted of central memory CD4+ T cells from blood. Receptors originate from a man between 18 and 35 years old in good health.

This clone was observed a handful of times. The chain joins TRBV15 to TRBJ2-4; D uncertain. The V gene lost 2 bases and the J gene lost 8 bases, with 7 bases spanning the gap. CDR1 and CDR2 (germline): LNHNV, YYDKDF (reference sequence). The CDR3 consists of 12 residues. As DNA, the CDR3 is TGTGCCACCAGCAGACCTTGGGACATTCAGTACTTC. Translation: CATSRPWDIQYF.

The rearrangement links TRBV2 to TRBJ2-1; tentative D call: TRBD1 (6 bases). This CDR3 comprises 12 residues. Germline V lookup: CDR1 SNHLY, CDR2 FYNNEI. Trimming removed 8 bases from V and 8 bases from J, with 13 bases in between. The CDR3 region has the DNA TGTGCCAGCGAGGCAGGGGTGGATGAGCAGTTCTTC. It is translated as CASEAGVDEQFF.

The J gene is TRBJ2-7, the V gene TRBV30, with TRBD2 as a possible D gene (6 bases). The V end lost 1 base, the J end lost 4 bases, and 17 bases lay between the germline ends. This CDR3 comprises 15 residues. The V gene's germline CDR1 is GTSNPN and CDR2 SVGIG (reference sequence). The DNA of the CDR3 is TGTGCCTGGAGTGGGGCCGCGGGGTGGCCTTACGAGCAGTACTTC. The encoded protein is CAWSGAAGWPYEQYF.

The chain has TRBV7-9 and TRBJ2-1; TRBD2 agrees at 12 bases. Unmatched junction bases numbered 4, after V lost 2 bases and J lost 5 bases. This CDR3 is 16 amino acids long. Germline CDR1 and CDR2: SEHNR and FQNEAQ (reference sequence). The CDR3 sequence: CASSLPSGRAHNEQFF. The CDR3 nucleotides are TGTGCCAGCAGCTTACCTAGCGGGAGGGCCCACAATGAGCAGTTCTTC.

The chain employs TRBV9 and TRBJ2-1, with TRBD1 matching 9 bases. J was trimmed by 6 bases and V by 4 bases; bases with no gene match: 11. The CDR3 is made up of 16 amino acids. The V gene's germline CDR1 is SGDLS and CDR2 YYNGEE. Here the CDR3 DNA reads TGTGCCAGCAGCCTAGCTTCGGGACAGGGACGCAATGAGCAGTTCTTC. This sequence encodes CASSLASGQGRNEQFF. Together with reference TRBV9 and TRBJ2-1, the CDR3 gives the full variable domain: DSGVTQTPKHLITATGQRVTLRCSPRSGDLSVYWYQQSLDQGLQFLIQYYNGEERAKGNILERFSAQQFPDLHSELNLSSLELGDSALYFCASSLASGQGRNEQFFGPGTRLTVL.

This clone was found a few times. The rearrangement joins TRBV30 to TRBJ2-7, with D unclear. The CDR3 sequence is 14 residues long. From germline, CDR1 is GTSNPN and CDR2 SVGIG (reference sequence). Trimming took 4 bases from V and 2 from J, leaving 15 bases between them. The CDR3 sequence: CAWKEAWNTYEQYF. CDR3 coding DNA: TGTGCCTGGAAAGAAGCATGGAACACCTACGAGCAGTACTTC.

This clone turned up a few times. The rearrangement uses TRBV7-2 and TRBJ2-7; D is undetermined. V gave up 0 bases and J gave up 5 bases, with 5 bases separating them. Per germline, CDR1 SGHTA and CDR2 FQGNSA. The CDR3 runs 12 residues. In nucleotides, the CDR3 is TGTGCCAGCAGCTTAGCGTTCGACGAGCAGTACTTC. Protein: CASSLAFDEQYF.

This chain links TRBV30 with TRBJ2-5; D is possibly TRBD1 (6 bases). The J call may be wrong; the DNA end is better matched by TRBJ2-7. CDR3 length equals 14 residues. CDR1 is GTSNPN, CDR2 SVGIG, per germline (reference sequence). The CDR3 sequence: CAWSVGQGSYEQYF. CDR3 coding DNA: TGTGCCTGGAGTGTTGGCCAGGGGAGCTACGAGCAGTACTTC.

This clone showed up many times. The chain employs TRBV27 and TRBJ1-2; no definite D call. V lost 5 bases, J lost 8 bases, and 15 bases lay in between. Germline loops: CDR1 MNHEY, CDR2 SMNVEV (reference sequence). This CDR3 has 13 residues. The CDR3 nucleotides read TGTGCCAGCAGTCCTAACGGTGCTATGGGCTACACCTTC. This translates into CASSPNGAMGYTF.

J is TRBJ1-1 and V is TRBV5-6; no clear D. Germline CDR1 and CDR2: SGHDT and YYEEEE. The CDR3 is 11 amino acids. Trimming cost V 0 bases and J 4 bases, with 1 base left between them. The CDR3 bases are TGTGCCAGCAGCTTGGCCACTGAAGCTTTCTTT. Protein product: CASSLATEAFF.

The chain has TRBV7-3 and TRBJ2-2; a possible D gene is TRBD2 (5 bases). The V and J ends lost 5 bases and 7 bases respectively, with 17 bases between them. The length of the CDR3 is 15 residues. CDR1 is SGHTA, CDR2 FQGTGA, per germline. The DNA for the CDR3 is TGTGCCAGCAGCCCCGGCTCTAGCTTTGGCGGGGAGCTGTTTTTT. This translates into CASSPGSSFGGELFF.

The chain uses TRBV7-2 and TRBJ2-2; no reliable D call. In germline, CDR1 is SGHTA, CDR2 FQGNSA. V lost 2 bases and J lost 2, with 3 bases in between. The CDR3 is 13 amino acids. The CDR3 nucleotides are TGTGCCAGCAGCTTACGCAACACCGGGGAGCTGTTTTTT. Its translation: CASSLRNTGELFF.

The chain links TRBV30 to TRBJ2-3; D may be TRBD2 (6 bases). In germline, CDR1 is GTSNPN, CDR2 SVGIG (reference sequence). The V end lost 5 bases, the J end lost 1 base, and 10 bases lay between the germline ends. CDR3 length: 13 amino acids. The CDR3 nucleotides read TGTGCCTGGCGGGAGAGGGGCACAGATACGCAGTATTTT. This codes for CAWRERGTDTQYF.

The chain links TRBV5-1 to TRBJ2-7; 8 bases match TRBD2. Germline V lookup: CDR1 SGHRS, CDR2 YFSETQ. CDR3 size: 14 residues. The V and J ends lost 4 bases and 4 bases, in that order; junction bases with no gene match: 7. The chain's CDR3 is CASSVGTSPYEQYF. The CDR3 nucleotides are TGCGCCAGCAGCGTCGGGACTAGTCCATACGAGCAGTACTTC.

The chain uses TRBV25-1 and TRBJ1-4; 10 positions match TRBD1. The junction had 8 bases not matched to a gene; V was cut back by 6 bases and J by 4 bases. There are 16 residues in the CDR3. Germline V gene lookup returns CDR1 MGHDK and CDR2 SYGVNS. The CDR3 sequence: CASSLGTGAYNEKLFF. Here the CDR3 DNA reads TGTGCCAGCAGCCTCGGGACAGGGGCGTATAATGAAAAACTGTTTTTT.

The rearrangement uses TRBV9 and TRBJ2-1; D not certain. CDR3 length: 15 residues. V shed 1 base and J shed 0 bases, with 8 bases lying between them. Germline lookup yields CDR1 SGDLS and CDR2 YYNGEE. CDR3 nucleotides: TGTGCCAGCAGCGTACTTCGGAGCTCCTACAATGAGCAGTTCTTC. The encoded protein is CASSVLRSSYNEQFF.

This clone has more than one count but fewer than ten. The chain employs TRBV27 and TRBJ2-1, with a possible D match to TRBD2 (5 bases). This CDR3 region has 13 residues. V was trimmed by 2 bases and J by 12 bases, leaving 14 bases between them. In germline, CDR1 is MNHEY, CDR2 SMNVEV (reference sequence). The CDR3 sequence is CASSLNGLAPQFF. The CDR3 DNA follows: TGTGCCAGCAGTTTAAATGGACTGGCACCGCAGTTCTTC.

The chain uses TRBV9 and TRBJ2-1; maybe TRBD1 (6 bases). Trimming took 0 bases from V and 0 from J, leaving 7 bases between them. Germline-derived CDR1 and CDR2 are SGDLS and YYNGEE. The CDR3 loop spans 15 amino acids. The CDR3 region is CASSVVRGSYNEQFF. The CDR3 bases are TGTGCCAGCAGCGTAGTCAGGGGCTCCTACAATGAGCAGTTCTTC.

In its sample, this clone was seen a few times. This sequence joins TRBV7-9 and TRBJ2-7; no clear D gene. The V end lost 5 bases, the J end lost 0 bases, and 5 bases lay between the germline ends. The CDR3 has 12 amino acids. Germline V gives CDR1 SEHNR, CDR2 FQNEAQ (reference sequence). CDR3 DNA sequence: TGTGCCAGCAGCCAAAGCTCCTACGAGCAGTACTTC. This codes for CASSQSSYEQYF.

J is TRBJ2-5 and V is TRBV11-1; D tentatively fits TRBD1 or TRBD2 (5 bases each). Germline CDR1 is SGHAT and CDR2 is FQDESV (reference sequence). Trimming took 2 bases from V and 4 from J, leaving 20 bases between them. This CDR3 is built from 17 residues. The CDR3 region is CASSLTPAGAGRETQYF. CDR3 sequence (DNA): TGTGCCAGCAGCTTAACACCCGCCGGGGCAGGTAGAGAGACCCAGTACTTC.